What follows is one TCR beta chain and its context. The antigen is undetermined. Assay used: immunoSEQ multiplex PCR; TCRdb lists only in-frame clones, some missing. This sample carries some 2.1 million clones, 85% to 95% of them seen once, and the ten largest clones take 0.13%. These data come from a study of shared clonotypes between healthy human individuals. The CDR3 covers 10 residues. Germline assignment: CDR1 MNHGY and CDR2 SVAAGI. With 8 bases removed from V and 6 bases from J, the gap between germline ends came to 7 bases. None of the donors, who were healthy HIV-negative adults, had recently had acute infections or vaccinations. Study-level points and caveats: Generally, estimated richness proved larger in naive subsets than it did in memory subsets.

This clonotype was obtained from a man aged 18 to 30 in good health. What was sequenced was naive CD4+ T cells sorted from blood. Noted subset: CD45RA+ positively selected. The genes are TRBV6-9 and TRBJ1-2; D call uncertain. CDR3 residues: CASWEDGYTF. The CDR3 region has the DNA TGTGCCAGCTGGGAGGATGGCTACACCTTC.